This is a list of T cell receptor beta chains from one sample in a study of patients and donors after allogeneic stem cell transplantation. TCRdb reprocessed the RT-PCR reads with MiXCR, giving one entry per CDR3 protein. The table has some 880,000 distinct CDR3 sequences, over 15% seen once. Input material: blood, either unsorted or a sorted T cell fraction (not recorded which). These receptors were collected from a human donor who was either an allogeneic HSCT recipient or a stem cell or donor lymphocyte infusion donor (not recorded which). It is not recorded whose cells these are; they may come from a transplant donor. CDR3s include the opening cysteine and the closing phenylalanine or tryptophan. The order of the fields is V gene, clone size, J gene, D gene, CDR3 protein, CDR3 DNA. D genes are given only for firm matches. For some rows the clone size is stated as once, few or many, or as a class when expanded; others skip it.

TRBV27	-	TRBJ2-1	TRBD1	CASRPYGQDYNEQFF	TGTGCCAGCAGACCCTACGGACAGGACTACAATGAGCAGTTCTTC
TRBV12-3/TRBV12-4	-	TRBJ2-1	-	CASSPPRDSVEQFF	TGTGCCAGCAGTCCCCCCCGGGATTCCGTTGAGCAGTTCTTC
TRBV25-1	many	TRBJ1-2	-	CASSEFGRGVEGYTF	TGTGCCAGCAGTGAATTTGGCAGGGGAGTAGAGGGCTACACCTTC
TRBV12-3/TRBV12-4	many	TRBJ1-1	-	CASSLGLGNTEAFF	TGTGCCAGCAGCCTGGGACTGGGGAACACTGAAGCTTTCTTT
TRBV7-2	-	TRBJ1-2	-	CASSLALLRGYTF	TGTGCCAGCAGCTTAGCCCTATTGAGGGGCTACACCTTC
TRBV5-1	-	TRBJ2-7	-	CASSTDSRSSYEQYF	TGCGCCAGCAGCACTGACTCGAGAAGCTCCTACGAGCAGTACTTC
TRBV25-1	-	TRBJ1-2	-	CASRSLRGYTF	TGTGCCAGCAGATCACTGCGGGGCTACACCTTC
TRBV12-3/TRBV12-4	-	TRBJ1-2	-	CASSGGTHYGYTF	TGTGCCAGCTCCGGGGGGACTCACTATGGCTACACCTTC
TRBV12-3/TRBV12-4	few	TRBJ1-1	-	CASAPGLGTEAFF	TGTGCCAGCGCCCCCGGGCTCGGCACTGAAGCTTTCTTT
TRBV6-5	many	TRBJ1-2	TRBD1	CASSYSGGASYGYTF	TGTGCCAGCAGTTACTCAGGGGGCGCAAGCTACGGCTACACCTTC
TRBV7-2	-	TRBJ2-5	TRBD2	CASSQVLAGVGETQYF	TGTGCCAGCAGCCAGGTACTAGCGGGAGTCGGAGAGACCCAGTACTTC
TRBV5-1	few	TRBJ2-7	TRBD1	CASSLGDRVSEQYF	TGCGCCAGCAGCTTGGGGGACAGGGTCTCCGAGCAGTACTTC
TRBV11-2	few	TRBJ2-3	-	CASSFYETAPGLGDTQYF	TGTGCCAGCAGCTTTTATGAGACAGCTCCCGGGTTGGGAGATACGCAGTATTTT
TRBV7-9	-	TRBJ2-3	-	CASSKRNTDTQYF	TGTGCCAGCAGCAAGCGGAACACAGATACGCAGTATTTT
TRBV3-1	-	TRBJ2-2	-	CASSQRTAVNTGELFF	TGTGCCAGCAGCCAAAGGACAGCGGTTAACACCGGGGAGCTGTTTTTT
TRBV9	-	TRBJ2-3	TRBD1	CASSPPRTGGGTDTQYF	TGTGCCAGCAGTCCCCCTCGGACAGGGGGGGGAACAGATACGCAGTATTTT
TRBV2	few	TRBJ1-2	-	CASSVSGDGYTF	TGTGCCAGCAGCGTTTCTGGGGATGGCTACACCTTC
TRBV15	-	TRBJ2-1	TRBD2	CATGGSAGGPYNEQFF	TGTGCCACCGGGGGGTCGGCGGGAGGCCCCTACAATGAGCAGTTCTTC
TRBV20-1	few	TRBJ1-2	-	CSASHGYTF	TGCAGTGCTTCCCACGGCTACACCTTC
TRBV6-2/TRBV6-3	few	TRBJ2-7	TRBD1	CASSPTGTGWYEQYF	TGTGCCAGCAGTCCCACCGGGACAGGGTGGTACGAGCAGTACTTC
TRBV15	few	TRBJ2-4	-	CATSDLPDNKNIQYF	TGTGCCACCTCGGACCTACCGGACAACAAAAACATTCAGTACTTC
TRBV18	few	TRBJ1-1	-	CASSPIRGTEAFF	TGTGCCAGCTCACCGATTCGGGGCACTGAAGCTTTCTTT
TRBV9	-	TRBJ2-2	-	CASSVEGPGTGELFF	TGTGCCAGCAGCGTAGAGGGCCCAGGCACCGGGGAGCTGTTTTTT
TRBV5-1	few	TRBJ2-7	-	CASSQGSVIYEQYF	TGCGCCAGCAGCCAGGGATCTGTGATCTACGAGCAGTACTTC
TRBV7-9	-	TRBJ2-5	-	CASGPDYQETQYF	TGTGCCAGCGGGCCAGACTACCAAGAGACCCAGTACTTC
TRBV19	-	TRBJ2-7	TRBD1	CASSVGTAEQYF	TGTGCCAGTAGTGTCGGGACAGCTGAGCAGTACTTC
TRBV6-1	-	TRBJ2-1	TRBD2	CASRPTSGGLGQFF	TGTGCCAGCAGGCCTACTAGCGGGGGGCTCGGGCAGTTCTTC
TRBV27	few	TRBJ1-2	-	CASSLNVGALGYTF	TGTGCCAGCAGTTTAAACGTGGGGGCTCTCGGCTACACCTTC
TRBV24-1	-	TRBJ2-7	-	CATSDPESGWQQYF	TGTGCCACCAGTGATCCAGAGAGCGGTTGGCAGCAGTACTTC
TRBV9	few	TRBJ2-2	-	CASSVSRGGGNTGELFF	TGTGCCAGCAGCGTGTCACGGGGTGGGGGAAACACCGGGGAGCTGTTTTTT
TRBV11-3	-	TRBJ2-5	TRBD2	CASSTRLAGAHGETQYF	TGTGCCAGCAGCACCAGACTAGCGGGAGCTCATGGGGAGACCCAGTACTTC
TRBV12-3/TRBV12-4	few	TRBJ1-3	TRBD1	CASSLAGQELFSGNTIYF	TGTGCCAGCAGTTTAGCGGGACAGGAGCTTTTCTCTGGAAACACCATATATTTT
TRBV20-1	few	TRBJ1-5	-	CSAPSNLGSNQPQHF	TGCAGTGCTCCCTCCAATTTAGGGAGCAATCAGCCCCAGCATTTT
TRBV6-5	-	TRBJ2-2	-	CPQGELFF	TGCCCCCAGGGGGAGCTGTTTTTT
TRBV5-4	-	TRBJ1-1	-	CASSLSRQGNTEAFF	TGTGCCAGCAGCTTGAGTCGGCAGGGTAACACTGAAGCTTTCTTT
TRBV3-1	-	TRBJ2-1	TRBD1	CASSQLDRGLSNEQFF	TGTGCCAGCAGCCAGCTAGACAGGGGGCTTAGCAATGAGCAGTTCTTC
TRBV5-1	few	TRBJ2-3	TRBD2	CASSLDSGGDTQYF	TGCGCCAGCAGCTTGGATTCGGGAGGGGATACGCAGTATTTT
TRBV6-2/TRBV6-3	-	TRBJ2-1	-	CASSYSGVPSYNEQFF	TGTGCCAGCAGTTACTCTGGGGTTCCCTCCTACAATGAGCAGTTCTTC
TRBV6-5	few	TRBJ1-5	TRBD1	CASSYGTHRGRNQPQHF	TGTGCCAGCAGTTACGGGACACACAGGGGGCGCAATCAGCCCCAGCATTTT
TRBV7-3	-	TRBJ2-2	-	CASSQSLKRINTGELFF	TGTGCCAGCAGCCAATCTCTGAAGCGGATTAACACCGGGGAGCTGTTTTTT
TRBV3-1	-	TRBJ1-1	-	CASSQAGPGEAFF	TGTGCCAGCAGCCAAGCCGGGCCAGGGGAAGCTTTCTTT
TRBV5-1	many	TRBJ1-2	-	CASSWDWGIYGYTF	TGCGCCAGCAGCTGGGACTGGGGGATCTATGGCTACACCTTC
TRBV20-1	-	TRBJ1-5	-	CSAGFRGGLKKNQPQHF	TGCAGTGCTGGGTTTAGGGGGGGTTTGAAGAAGAATCAGCCCCAGCATTTT
TRBV6-5	few	TRBJ2-3	-	CASNREGTQYF	TGTGCCAGTAACAGGGAGGGTACGCAGTATTTT
TRBV12-5	-	TRBJ2-7	-	CASGPGRGEQYF	TGTGCTAGTGGCCCCGGCCGGGGCGAGCAGTACTTC
TRBV7-6	few	TRBJ2-1	-	CASSRDMDYNEQFF	TGTGCCAGCAGCCGGGACATGGATTACAATGAGCAGTTCTTC
TRBV20-1	-	TRBJ2-7	TRBD2	CSAATSGSSYEQYF	TGCAGTGCGGCAACTAGCGGGAGTTCCTACGAGCAGTACTTC
TRBV12-3/TRBV12-4	-	TRBJ1-1	-	CASSLQGPGTEAFF	TGTGCCAGCAGTTTACAGGGGCCGGGCACTGAAGCTTTCTTT
TRBV20-1	few	TRBJ1-1	-	CSARDPKGDTEAFF	TGCAGTGCTAGAGATCCCAAAGGGGACACTGAAGCTTTCTTT
TRBV7-3	-	TRBJ2-2	TRBD1	CASRSIDRVVGGELFF	TGTGCCAGCAGGAGCATCGACAGGGTTGTCGGGGGGGAGCTGTTTTTT
TRBV30	many	TRBJ2-1	-	CAWSRLANNEQFF	TGTGCCTGGAGTAGGCTAGCTAACAATGAGCAGTTCTTC
TRBV15	-	TRBJ2-5	TRBD2	CATSRDRGGRGETQYF	TGTGCCACCAGCAGAGATCGTGGCGGGAGAGGCGAGACCCAGTACTTC
TRBV4-3	-	TRBJ2-1	-	CASSQARLDEQFF	TGCGCCAGCAGCCAAGCCCGCTTGGATGAGCAGTTCTTC